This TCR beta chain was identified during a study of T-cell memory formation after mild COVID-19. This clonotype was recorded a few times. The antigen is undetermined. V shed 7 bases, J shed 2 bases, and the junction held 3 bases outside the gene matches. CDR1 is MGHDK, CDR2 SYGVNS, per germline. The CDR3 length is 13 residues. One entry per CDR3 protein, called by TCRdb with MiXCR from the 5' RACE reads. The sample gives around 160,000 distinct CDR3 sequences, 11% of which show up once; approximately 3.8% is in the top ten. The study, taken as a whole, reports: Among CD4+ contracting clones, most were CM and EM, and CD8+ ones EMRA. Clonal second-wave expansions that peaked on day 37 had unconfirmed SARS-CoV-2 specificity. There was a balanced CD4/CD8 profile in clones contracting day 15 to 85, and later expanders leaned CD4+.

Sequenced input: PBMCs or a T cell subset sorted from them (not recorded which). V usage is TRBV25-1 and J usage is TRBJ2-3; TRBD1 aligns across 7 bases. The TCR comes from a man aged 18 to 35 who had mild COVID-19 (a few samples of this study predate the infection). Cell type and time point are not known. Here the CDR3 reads CASNRGPTDTQYF. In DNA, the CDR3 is TGTGCCAGCAACAGGGGACCCACAGATACGCAGTATTTT.